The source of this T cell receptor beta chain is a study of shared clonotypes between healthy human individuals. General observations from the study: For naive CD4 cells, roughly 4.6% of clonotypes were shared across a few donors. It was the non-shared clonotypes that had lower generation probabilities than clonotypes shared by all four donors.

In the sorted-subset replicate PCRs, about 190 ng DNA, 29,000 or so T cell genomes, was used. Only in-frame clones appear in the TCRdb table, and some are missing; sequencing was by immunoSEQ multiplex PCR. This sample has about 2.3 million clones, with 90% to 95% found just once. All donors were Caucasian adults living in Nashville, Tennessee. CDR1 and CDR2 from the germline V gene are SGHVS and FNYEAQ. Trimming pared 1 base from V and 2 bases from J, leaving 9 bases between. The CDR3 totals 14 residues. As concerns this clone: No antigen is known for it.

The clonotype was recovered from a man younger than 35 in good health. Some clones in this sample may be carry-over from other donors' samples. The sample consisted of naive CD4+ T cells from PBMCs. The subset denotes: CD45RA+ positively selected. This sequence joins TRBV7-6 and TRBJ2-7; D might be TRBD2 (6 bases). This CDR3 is CASSLGGDPYEQYF. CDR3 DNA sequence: TGTGCCAGCAGCTTAGGGGGGGACCCCTACGAGCAGTACTTC.